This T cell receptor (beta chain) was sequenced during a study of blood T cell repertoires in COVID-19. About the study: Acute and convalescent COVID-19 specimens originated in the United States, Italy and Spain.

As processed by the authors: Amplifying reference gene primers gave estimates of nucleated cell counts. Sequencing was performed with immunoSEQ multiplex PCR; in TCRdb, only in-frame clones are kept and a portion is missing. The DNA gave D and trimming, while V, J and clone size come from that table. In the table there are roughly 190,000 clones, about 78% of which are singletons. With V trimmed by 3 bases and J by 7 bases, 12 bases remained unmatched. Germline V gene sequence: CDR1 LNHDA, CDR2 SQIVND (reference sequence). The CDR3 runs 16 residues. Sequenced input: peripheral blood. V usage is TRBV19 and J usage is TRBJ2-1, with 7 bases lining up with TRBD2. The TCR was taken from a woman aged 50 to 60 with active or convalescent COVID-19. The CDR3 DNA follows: TGTGCCAGTAGTATCCCTTCCCCGGTAGCGGGTAATGAGCAGTTCTTC. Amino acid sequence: CASSIPSPVAGNEQFF.